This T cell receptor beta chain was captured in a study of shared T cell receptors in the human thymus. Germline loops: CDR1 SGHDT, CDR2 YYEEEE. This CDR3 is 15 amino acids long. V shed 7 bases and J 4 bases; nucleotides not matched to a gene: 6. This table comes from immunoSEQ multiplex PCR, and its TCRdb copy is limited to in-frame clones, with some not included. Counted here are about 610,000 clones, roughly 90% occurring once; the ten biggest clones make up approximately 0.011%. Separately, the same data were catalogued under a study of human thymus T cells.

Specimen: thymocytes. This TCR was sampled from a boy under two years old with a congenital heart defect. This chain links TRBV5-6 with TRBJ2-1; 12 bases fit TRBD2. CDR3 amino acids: CASSPLAGGYNEQFF. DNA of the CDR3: TGTGCCAGCTCTCCACTAGCGGGAGGTTACAATGAGCAGTTCTTC. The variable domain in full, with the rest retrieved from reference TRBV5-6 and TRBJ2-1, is DAGVTQSPTHLIKTRGQQVTLRCSPKSGHDTVSWYQQALGQGPQFIFQYYEEEERQRGNFPDRFSGHQFPNYSSELNVNALLLGDSALYLCASSPLAGGYNEQFFGPGTRLTVL.